This is a list of T cell receptor beta chains from one sample in a study of T cells in localized non-small cell lung cancer. Only in-frame clones appear in the TCRdb table, and some are missing; sequencing was by immunoSEQ multiplex PCR. The table has 2,500 to 3,000 clones, approximately 30% seen once; the top ten hold 15% to 18%. The sample in question was lung tumor tissue, obtained before any cancer treatment. These receptors were collected from a female donor over 55 with stage II squamous cell lung carcinoma. The CDR3 runs from the conserved cysteine through the conserved F or W. The order of the fields is clone size, D gene, V gene, J gene, CDR3 protein, CDR3 DNA. A D gene is named only where the DNA matches it firmly. Rows may omit the clone size; those that give it use once, few, many or a size class.

abundance: -; d_gene: -; v_gene: TRBV18; j_gene: TRBJ1-1; CDR3aa: CASSRGQRTEAFF; CDR3nt: TGTGCCAGCTCCCGCGGACAGCGCACTGAAGCTTTCTTT
abundance: -; d_gene: -; v_gene: TRBV18; j_gene: TRBJ1-1; CDR3aa: CASSLSGANTEAFF; CDR3nt: TGTGCCAGCTCACTGTCCGGGGCGAACACTGAAGCTTTCTTT
abundance: -; d_gene: -; v_gene: TRBV4-1; j_gene: TRBJ1-6; CDR3aa: CASSQELPGVGNSPLHF; CDR3nt: TGCGCCAGCAGCCAAGAGCTCCCAGGGGTCGGTAATTCACCCCTCCACTTT
abundance: few; d_gene: TRBD1; v_gene: TRBV19; j_gene: TRBJ2-7; CDR3aa: CASSNPGTGAGEQYF; CDR3nt: TGTGCCAGTAGTAATCCCGGGACAGGGGCGGGGGAGCAGTACTTC
abundance: few; d_gene: -; v_gene: TRBV19; j_gene: TRBJ2-3; CDR3aa: CASSVGLSDTQYF; CDR3nt: TGTGCCAGTAGTGTCGGACTCTCAGATACGCAGTATTTT
abundance: -; d_gene: -; v_gene: TRBV28; j_gene: TRBJ1-1; CDR3aa: CASSFGGETTEAFF; CDR3nt: TGTGCCAGCAGTTTCGGGGGGGAGACCACTGAAGCTTTCTTT
abundance: -; d_gene: -; v_gene: TRBV6-8; j_gene: TRBJ2-3; CDR3aa: CASSMQPASTDTQYF; CDR3nt: TGTGCCAGCAGTATGCAACCCGCTAGCACAGATACGCAGTATTTT
abundance: -; d_gene: TRBD1; v_gene: TRBV5-1; j_gene: TRBJ2-7; CDR3aa: CASSSRTGAYEQYF; CDR3nt: TGCGCCAGCAGCTCAAGGACAGGAGCCTACGAGCAGTACTTC
abundance: few; d_gene: -; v_gene: TRBV7-2; j_gene: TRBJ2-3; CDR3aa: CASSQRYLGAGDSPDTQYF; CDR3nt: TGTGCCAGCAGCCAACGGTATTTAGGGGCGGGGGACAGCCCAGATACGCAGTATTTT
abundance: -; d_gene: -; v_gene: TRBV5-1; j_gene: TRBJ2-3; CDR3aa: CASSPGTGTDTQYF; CDR3nt: TGCGCCAGCAGCCCAGGGACTGGAACTGATACGCAGTATTTT
abundance: many; d_gene: -; v_gene: TRBV11-3; j_gene: TRBJ2-7; CDR3aa: CASSPFGGVYEQYF; CDR3nt: TGTGCCAGCAGCCCTTTCGGGGGAGTCTACGAGCAGTACTTC
abundance: -; d_gene: TRBD2; v_gene: TRBV9; j_gene: TRBJ2-1; CDR3aa: CASSEGLAGLYNEQFF; CDR3nt: TGTGCCAGCAGCGAGGGACTAGCGGGGTTATACAATGAGCAGTTCTTC
abundance: few; d_gene: -; v_gene: TRBV6-8; j_gene: TRBJ1-1; CDR3aa: CASKEGTTEAFF; CDR3nt: TGTGCCAGCAAAGAGGGGACCACTGAAGCTTTCTTT
abundance: few; d_gene: TRBD2; v_gene: TRBV6-8; j_gene: TRBJ2-1; CDR3aa: CASSARLAGGWDEQFF; CDR3nt: TGTGCCAGCAGTGCCCGACTAGCGGGGGGATGGGATGAGCAGTTCTTC
abundance: -; d_gene: -; v_gene: TRBV4-1; j_gene: TRBJ2-1; CDR3aa: CASSRPLASSPSEQFF; CDR3nt: TGCGCCAGCAGCCGACCTCTAGCATCGAGCCCCAGTGAGCAGTTCTTC
abundance: -; d_gene: -; v_gene: TRBV29-1; j_gene: TRBJ1-2; CDR3aa: CSINREIGNGYTF; CDR3nt: TGCAGCATTAACAGGGAAATAGGAAATGGCTACACCTTC